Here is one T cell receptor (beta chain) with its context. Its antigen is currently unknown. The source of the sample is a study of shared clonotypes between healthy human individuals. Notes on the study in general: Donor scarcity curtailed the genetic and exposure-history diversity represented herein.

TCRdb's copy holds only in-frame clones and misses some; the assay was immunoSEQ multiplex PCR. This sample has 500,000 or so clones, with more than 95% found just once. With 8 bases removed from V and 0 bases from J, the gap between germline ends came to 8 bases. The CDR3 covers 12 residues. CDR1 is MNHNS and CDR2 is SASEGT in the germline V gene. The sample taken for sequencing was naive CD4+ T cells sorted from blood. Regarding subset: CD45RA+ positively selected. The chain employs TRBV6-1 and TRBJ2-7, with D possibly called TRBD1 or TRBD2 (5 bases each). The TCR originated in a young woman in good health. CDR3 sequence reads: CASEGSSYEQYF. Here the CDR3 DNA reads TGTGCCAGCGAGGGGTCCTCCTACGAGCAGTACTTC.